Shown below are 12 T cell receptor beta chains from a single sample sequenced in a study of OX40 agonist ivuxolimab in advanced cancers. Method: immunoSEQ multiplex PCR; TCRdb's copy keeps in-frame clones and lacks some. The sample consists of more than 75,000 clones, 80% to 90% of them appearing once. Sequencing was performed on CD4+ or CD8+ T cells sorted from blood, taken in a trial of the OX40 agonist ivuxolimab. These receptors all stem from an adult with an advanced solid tumor such as melanoma, head and neck, liver or kidney cancer.

The chain uses TRBV29-1 and TRBJ1-2, with 11 nucleotides matching TRBD1. Germline V gene sequence: CDR1 SQVTM, CDR2 ANQGSEA. Unmatched junction bases numbered 6, after V lost 7 bases and J lost 2 bases. This CDR3 has 14 residues. The CDR3 DNA reads as TGCAGCGCGCAGGACAGGGGGCGCAACTATGGCTACACCTTC. It is translated as CSAQDRGRNYGYTF.

V gene TRBV10-2 combines with J gene TRBJ1-2, with TRBD1 matching over 9 bases. Germline CDR1 is WSHSY and CDR2 is SAAADI. V was pared by 8 bases and J by 3 bases, with 7 bases of the junction left unmatched. The CDR3 totals 14 residues. The CDR3 loop is CASVGTGSDYGYTF. The CDR3, as DNA: TGCGCCAGCGTAGGGACAGGGTCGGACTATGGCTACACCTTC.

The chain employs TRBV28 and TRBJ2-5, with 8 bases that match TRBD2. The CDR3 spans 16 residues. V shed 3 bases and J 5 bases; nucleotides not matched to a gene: 11. The germline gives CDR1 MDHEN, CDR2 SYDVKM. The CDR3 region has the DNA TGTGCCAGCAGTTTTTTACCAGCGGGAGAGGGGGAGACCCAGTACTTC. Its translation is CASSFLPAGEGETQYF.

The V gene is TRBV19, the J gene TRBJ1-4; possibly TRBD1 for D (5 bases). There are 13 residues in the CDR3. Germline V CDR1 and CDR2: LNHDA, SQIVND (reference sequence). V lost 9 bases and J lost 4, with 12 bases in between. The CDR3 coding sequence is TGTGCCAGCAACAATCAGGGTAATGAAAAACTGTTTTTT. Translation gives CASNNQGNEKLFF.

The J gene is TRBJ1-3, the V gene TRBV27; D is unresolved. This CDR3 has 17 residues. The germline V gene encodes CDR1 MNHEY and CDR2 SMNVEV (reference sequence). Trimming left V 0 bases short and J 0 bases short, with 12 bases between. The chain's CDR3 is CASSLSYGLISGNTIYF. The CDR3 DNA sequence: TGTGCCAGCAGTTTATCGTACGGACTGATCTCTGGAAACACCATATATTTT.

As for this clone: A read error may produce the germline difference seen at one junction end. The gene calls are TRBV30 and TRBJ1-5; D is unclear. The CDR3 loop spans 14 amino acids. The germline gives CDR1 GTSNPN, CDR2 SVGIG (reference sequence). CDR3 region: CAWTQGNSDQPQHF. The CDR3, as DNA: TGTGCCTGGACTCAAGGGAATAGCGATCAGCCCCAGCATTTT.

This chain uses TRBV18 with TRBJ1-1, with 9 bases lining up with TRBD1. Germline V gene data show CDR1 as KGHSH and CDR2 as LQKENI. The J segment lost 6 bases and the V segment lost 6 bases, leaving 8 bases of the junction unmatched. The CDR3 spans 14 residues. Written as DNA, the CDR3 is TGTGCCAGCTCGCCTGGACAGGGGTCCTCTGAAGCTTTCTTT. Amino acids: CASSPGQGSSEAFF.

This clone came up a few times. The rearrangement uses TRBV10-1 and TRBJ1-5; D is unclear. The CDR3 runs to 13 residues. Deletions cut 3 bases from V and 1 base from J, with 4 bases between. CDR1 and CDR2 (germline): WNHNN, SYGVQD (reference sequence). The CDR3 protein is CASSDTSNQPQHF. The DNA of the CDR3 is TGCGCCAGCAGTGATACCAGCAATCAGCCCCAGCATTTT.

The chain is built from TRBV27 and TRBJ2-4; 8 nucleotides agree with TRBD1. Germline trimming cut 6 bases from V and 0 bases from J; bases unmatched to any gene: 4. The germline CDR1 and CDR2 sequences are MNHEY and SMNVEV (reference sequence). The length of the CDR3 is 15 residues. The CDR3 here is CASSRTGLAKNIQYF. DNA for the CDR3: TGTGCCAGCAGCCGGACAGGGCTAGCCAAAAACATTCAGTACTTC.

The rearrangement joins TRBV2 to TRBJ1-5; TRBD1 agrees at 7 bases. The length of the CDR3 is 18 residues. V lost 3 bases, J lost 1 base, and 12 bases stayed unmatched. Looked up from germline, CDR1 is SNHLY and CDR2 is FYNNEI. The CDR3 DNA reads as TGTGCCAGCAGTGAGAGGGGGGCCTACAGGGGAAGCAATCAGCCCCAGCATTTT. Encoded protein: CASSERGAYRGSNQPQHF.

V and J are TRBV7-9 and TRBJ2-5, with a weak D call TRBD2 (6 bases). Per germline, CDR1 SEHNR and CDR2 FQNEAQ (reference sequence). V was trimmed by 5 bases and J by 7 bases, leaving 11 bases between them. This CDR3 has 12 amino acids. CDR3 in DNA: TGTGCCAGCAGCCCCCCCGGGGGGACCCAGTACTTC. Protein: CASSPPGGTQYF. Using reference TRBV7-9 and TRBJ2-5 for the parts outside the CDR3, the full variable domain is DTGVSQNPRHKITKRGQNVTFRCDPISEHNRLYWYRQTLGQGPEFLTYFQNEAQLEKSRLLSDRFSAERPKGSFSTLEIQRTEQGDSAMYLCASSPPGGTQYFGPGTRLLVL.

Only one count was recorded for this clone. The CDR3 reads CASSSSPQEILYEQYF. For the CDR3, the DNA is TGTGCCAGCAGTTCCAGCCCTCAAGAAATTTTGTACGAGCAGTACTTC. The chain links TRBV28 to TRBJ2-7; D remains unclear. Trimming left V 4 bases short and J 4 bases short, with 20 bases between. Germline CDR1 MDHEN, CDR2 SYDVKM. The CDR3 is 16 residues long.